This T cell receptor beta chain was recovered during a study of blood T cells in healthy people across ages. Germline V gene sequence: CDR1 LGHDT, CDR2 YNNKEL (reference sequence). The CDR3 length is 13 residues. Trimming shortened V by 3 bases and J by 6 bases, and 9 bases separated the two germline ends. A second about 6 to 12 cycle PCR used barcoded and J-beta primers. Each CDR3 protein gets one entry after TCRdb re-called the 5' RACE reads with MiXCR. The sample gives 600,000 or so distinct CDR3 sequences, around 48% of which show up once; 20% to 25% is in the top ten. Study-wide results and caveats: Donor CMV status was unknown, possibly confounding expanded clonotype changes. Conclusively comparing naive with antigen-experienced cells was impossible with unsorted PBMCs. Greater diversity and more naive CD4+ cells were seen in long-lived donors than in aged donors.

This clonotype was seen a handful of times. Its antigen is currently unknown. The sequence derives from an elderly man in good health. Material: blood. The chain links TRBV3-1 to TRBJ2-1, with unresolved D. CDR3 in DNA: TGTGCCAGCAGCCAGGAAGGGCTCAATGAGCAGTTCTTC. This codes for CASSQEGLNEQFF.